Listed here is a single T cell receptor (beta chain). This clone turned up a few times. This receptor's antigen is unknown. No qualities accompany the bases; no much larger clone lies one base away. All of the isolated RNA was reverse transcribed with the High Capacity cDNA Reverse Transcription Kit, so expressed TCRB transcripts were sequenced. Naive, central memory and regulatory T cell samples underwent deep immunoSEQ sequencing, averaging roughly 3.5 million total reads per sample. After sorted cells were lysed in RLT buffer, RNA was extracted with DNase-treated RNeasy Micro or Mini kits, with the choice depending on cell number. To prevent cross-contamination, every cell subset was processed on its own, while patient and healthy donor samples were processed together. The immunoSEQ multiplex PCR was used to amplify TCRB sequences from cDNA, generating 87-bp fragments that spanned the CDR3 region. Amplicons were sequenced on the Illumina HiSeq platform. The authors processed their data as follows. Synthetic template baselines were used to correct PCR bias computationally, reads within Hamming distance 2 were collapsed together, and singletons that could not be merged were discarded. Reads were aligned against IMGT so that V, D and J genes, CDR3 length and insertions or deletions at six rearrangement sites could be assigned. Within each subset, clonotype counts were normalized to the number of sorted cells before true diversity and Gini coefficients were calculated with the tcR R package. The overlap coefficient, calculated on TCRB nucleotide sequences, was used to quantify repertoire sharing. As a proxy for the pre-selection repertoire, out-of-frame TCRB sequences from naive cells were analyzed. Here the immuneACCESS table is served through TCRdb, limited to in-frame sequences with V and J called. Missing clones are a known gap in these copies; in checked studies unresolved V genes cover under half, and the rest lacks a known reason. From that table come the V and J calls and clone size; the DNA was used to work out D and trimming. The sample table holds under 550,000 clones, of which over 10% were seen once. Of the sample, over 0.04% is held by the ten largest clones.

A single peripheral blood draw of around 120 mL on average was collected from each donor into heparinised tubes. A BD FACSAria II was used to sort naive, central memory, regulatory and stem cell-like memory CD4+ T cells with a panel that included CD45RO, CCR7, CD25, CD127, CD95 and CD27. All sorted populations exceeded 95% purity. PBMCs were isolated right away by Lymphoprep density gradient centrifugation and were stained directly, without culture. To minimize batch effects, samples were stained and sorted in pairs, one healthy donor with one patient per experiment. Including cysteine and phenylalanine, the CDR3 has 15 amino acids. CDR3 DNA only is kept here, 45 bases in frame from base 1. Based on the germline V gene (reference sequence), the CDR1 and CDR2 sequences are SEHNR and FQNEAQ. V is pruned by 5 bases and J by 3 bases, leaving 6 bases of the junction without a gene match. The record originates from a study of beta chain features in type 1 diabetes (dated by TCRdb to 2017 to 2018). General notes on the study: Mean age, gender distribution, total cell number and subset yield were not different between patients and healthy donors. A total of approximately 100,000,000 sorted cells were examined across all samples, and the number of cells per subset was strongly correlated with RNA yield. The study compared TCRB repertoires of sorted circulating CD4+ T cell subsets between recently diagnosed type 1 diabetes patients and matched healthy donors. Whereas all 28 donors provided naive and central memory subsets, regulatory and stem cell-like memory subsets were isolated from just 8 patients and about 8 healthy donors.

Results the study describes overall, beyond this receptor: Because cDNA was sequenced instead of genomic DNA, highly expressing activated cells could be over-represented, though the groups showed no difference in activation or CD3 levels. Because small numbers of individuals were included in the HLA sub-analyses, any influence of HLA type on TCRB rearrangement was left unresolved. In all four CD4+ subsets, TCRB CDR3 length was moderately but significantly shorter in type 1 diabetes patients. PCR may preferentially amplify shorter templates, but because patient and control samples were amplified and corrected together, any resulting skew would affect both groups equally. Naive, central memory and regulatory TCRB repertoires appeared more similar among patients than among healthy donors. Patients with type 1 diabetes made fewer insertions and deleted more nucleotides at VDJ recombination sites, implying thymic rearrangement abnormalities.

This receptor was taken from a woman aged 18-29 years in good health. Recombination joined TRBV7-9 with TRBJ2-7; TRBD2 lines up with 11 middle nucleotides. The sample comprised naive CD4+ T cells from blood. Taken with the paper, the label for cell subset or site translates to: true naive CD4+ T cells. The CDR3 is CASSPAGLAGYEQYF. The DNA is as follows: TGTGCCAGCAGCCCTGCCGGACTAGCGGGCTACGAGCAGTACTTC.